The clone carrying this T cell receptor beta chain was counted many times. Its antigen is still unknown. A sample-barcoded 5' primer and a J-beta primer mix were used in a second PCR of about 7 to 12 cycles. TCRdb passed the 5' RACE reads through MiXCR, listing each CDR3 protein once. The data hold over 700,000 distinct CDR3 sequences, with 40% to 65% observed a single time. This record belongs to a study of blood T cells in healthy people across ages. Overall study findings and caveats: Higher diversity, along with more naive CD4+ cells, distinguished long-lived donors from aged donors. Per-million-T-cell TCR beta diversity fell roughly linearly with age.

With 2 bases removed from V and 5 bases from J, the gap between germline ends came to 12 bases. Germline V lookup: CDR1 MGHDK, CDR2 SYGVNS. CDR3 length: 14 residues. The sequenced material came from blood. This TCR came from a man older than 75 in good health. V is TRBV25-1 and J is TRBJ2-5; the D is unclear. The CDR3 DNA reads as TGTGCCAGCAGTGAACCGGTCCAAAGGGAGACCCAGTACTTC. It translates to CASSEPVQRETQYF.